This note documents a single T cell receptor beta chain sequence. The antigen remains undetermined. This specimen belongs to a study of OX40 agonist ivuxolimab in advanced cancers. Study-wide background: Those enrolled were 80% to 85% male, with a mean age of roughly 62 years and ages from about 20 to 90.

General observations from the study: Circulating CD4+ and CD8+ T cells showed clonal expansion by week 6 at 0.1 to 3.0 mg/kg. Determination of antigen specificity was not performed for the expanded peripheral T cells.

Trimming took 7 bases from V and 0 from J, leaving 13 bases between them. The CDR3 sequence is 15 residues long. CDR1 is PRHDT, CDR2 FYEKMQ, per germline (reference sequence). Sampling of blood occurred at baseline, cycle 4 day 1, and cycle 7 day 1. The repertoire was sequenced with immunoSEQ multiplex PCR; TCRdb's copy has only in-frame clones and lacks some. The repertoire holds more than 35,000 clones, with roughly 80% as singletons. The sequencing used CD4+ or CD8+ T cells sorted from blood, collected in a trial of the OX40 agonist ivuxolimab. The TCR originated in an adult with an advanced solid tumor such as melanoma, head and neck, liver or kidney cancer. J is TRBJ2-1 and V is TRBV13; perhaps TRBD1 as D (6 bases). Written as DNA, the CDR3 is TGTGCCAGCAAACAGGGACCTACCTCCTACAATGAGCAGTTCTTC. Its protein is CASKQGPTSYNEQFF.